This T cell receptor (beta chain) was recovered during a study of patients and donors after allogeneic stem cell transplantation. This CDR3 comprises 14 residues. CDR1 and CDR2 from the germline V gene are SGHRS and YFSETQ. V shed 3 bases and J shed 3 bases, with 10 bases lying between them. This clonotype was detected a few times. TCRdb analysed the RT-PCR reads with MiXCR anew, one entry per CDR3 protein. Among approximately 98,000 distinct CDR3 sequences listed, 35% to 45% were seen once. This sequence originates from a human donor who was either an allogeneic HSCT recipient or a stem cell or donor lymphocyte infusion donor (not recorded which). It is not recorded whose cells these are; they may come from a transplant donor. The specimen was blood, either unsorted or a sorted T cell fraction (not recorded which). V gene TRBV5-1 combines with J gene TRBJ1-3; no definite D call. The CDR3 loop reads CASSSLTHGNTIYF. CDR3 DNA sequence: TGCGCCAGCAGCTCGCTGACACATGGAAACACCATATATTTT.